This T cell receptor beta chain was recovered during a study of blood T cell repertoires in COVID-19. Germline V gives CDR1 MNHEY, CDR2 SVGEGT. This CDR3 is 15 amino acids long. The V segment lost 3 bases and the J segment 6 bases; nucleotides outside the gene matches: 8. Some clones are missing from TCRdb's copy, which holds only in-frame ones; the method was immunoSEQ multiplex PCR. The sample consists of around 370,000 clones, 88% of them appearing once. This sequence originates from a woman aged 18 to 35 who had recovered from COVID-19. Sequenced input: PBMCs or T cells enriched from blood (not recorded which). This chain connects TRBV6-2 or TRBV6-3 to TRBJ1-2; 9 positions match TRBD1. The CDR3 protein is CASSYGTGRFHGYTF. CDR3 nucleotides: TGTGCCAGCAGTTATGGGACAGGGCGTTTTCATGGCTACACCTTC.